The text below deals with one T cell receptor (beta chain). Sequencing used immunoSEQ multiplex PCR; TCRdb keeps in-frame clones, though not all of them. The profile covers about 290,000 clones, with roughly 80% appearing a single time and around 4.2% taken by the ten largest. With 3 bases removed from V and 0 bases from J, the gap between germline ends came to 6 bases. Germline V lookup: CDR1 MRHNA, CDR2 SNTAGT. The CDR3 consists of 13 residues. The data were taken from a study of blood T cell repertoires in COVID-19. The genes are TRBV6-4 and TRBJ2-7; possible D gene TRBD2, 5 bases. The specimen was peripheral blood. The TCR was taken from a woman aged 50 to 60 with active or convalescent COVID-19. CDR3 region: CASSEGASYEQYF. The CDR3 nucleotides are TGTGCCAGCAGTGAGGGAGCCTCCTACGAGCAGTACTTC.